This T cell receptor (beta chain) stems from a study of beta chain features in type 1 diabetes. General observations from the study: In every one of the four CD4+ subsets, TCRB CDR3s were moderately but significantly shorter in Type 1 diabetes patients.

Since all of the isolated RNA was reverse transcribed, expressed TCRB transcripts were what got sequenced. Measured with immunoSEQ multiplex PCR; TCRdb has only the in-frame clones, and not every one. The repertoire consists of hundreds of thousands of clones, with over 12% occurring once and the leading ten covering 0.03% to 0.04%. One heparinised blood draw averaging around 110 mL was given by each donor. CDR3 length: 13 residues. Germline assignment: CDR1 SGDLS and CDR2 YYNGEE. J lost 7 bases, V lost 2 bases, and 2 bases had no gene match. Concerning this clone itself: Its antigen remains unidentified.

This TCR came from a man between 18 and 29 years old with type 1 diabetes. The chain uses TRBV9 and TRBJ1-3; 8 positions agree with TRBD1. The sequenced sample was naive CD4+ T cells from blood. In DNA form, the CDR3 reads TGTGCCAGCAGCGTGACAGGGGTCAACACCATATATTTT. It codes for CASSVTGVNTIYF.